The 26 T cell receptor beta chains reported below all come from one sample, sequenced in a study of blood T cell repertoires in COVID-19. Sequenced by immunoSEQ multiplex PCR; TCRdb stores in-frame clones only, minus some. The table has 220,000 or so clones, about nine tenths seen once; the top ten hold 5.5% to 6.5%. Input material: peripheral blood. The receptors derive from a man aged 55 to 70 who had recovered from COVID-19.

The chain joins TRBV13 to TRBJ1-1; weak D call: TRBD1 (5 bases). Per the germline V gene, CDR1 is PRHDT and CDR2 is FYEKMQ (reference sequence). The CDR3 runs 16 residues. The germline V and J ends were trimmed by 5 bases and 0 bases, with 16 bases remaining between them. The CDR3 region has the DNA TGTGCCAGCAGCGACAAGATAGGGGTTCTGAACACTGAAGCTTTCTTT. Its protein is CASSDKIGVLNTEAFF.

The chain joins TRBV10-3 to TRBJ1-1; maybe TRBD1 (6 bases). This CDR3 spans 13 amino acids. Trimming left V 6 bases short and J 2 bases short, with 10 bases between. The germline V gene has CDR1 ENHRY and CDR2 SYGVKD. The CDR3 spells CAIRGAGNTEAFF. The CDR3 DNA is TGTGCCATCAGGGGGGCCGGTAACACTGAAGCTTTCTTT.

V is TRBV30 and J is TRBJ2-5, with D possibly TRBD1 on 6 matching bases. Germline V gene sequence: CDR1 GTSNPN, CDR2 SVGIG (reference sequence). Trimming cost V 1 base and J 5 bases, with 11 bases left between them. The length of the CDR3 is 13 residues. The CDR3 DNA follows: TGTGCCTGGAGTGAGTCAGGGGTCGAGACCCAGTACTTC. This encodes CAWSESGVETQYF.

The chain uses TRBV19 and TRBJ2-3; 12 nucleotides match TRBD2. Germline V lookup: CDR1 LNHDA, CDR2 SQIVND (reference sequence). The CDR3 contains 15 residues. The V and J ends lost 3 bases and 4 bases, in that order; junction bases with no gene match: 2. CDR3 sequence reads: CASSMTSGGPDTQYF. CDR3 bases: TGTGCCAGTAGTATGACTAGCGGGGGCCCAGATACGCAGTATTTT. The full variable domain, with the rest looked up from reference TRBV19 and TRBJ2-3, is DGGITQSPKYLFRKEGQNVTLSCEQNLNHDAMYWYRQDPGQGLRLIYYSQIVNDFQKGDIAEGYSVSREKKESFPLTVTSAQKNPTAFYLCASSMTSGGPDTQYFGPGTRLTVL.

V gene TRBV20-1 combines with J gene TRBJ2-5, with TRBD2 identical over 14 bases. J lost 2 bases, V lost 3 bases, and 8 bases had no gene match. CDR1 is DFQATT, CDR2 SNEGSKA, per germline (reference sequence). This CDR3 region has 17 residues. The CDR3 bases are TGCAGTGCTAGTAGACTAGCGGGAGGGAGGGGGCAAGAGACCCAGTACTTC. It codes for CSASRLAGGRGQETQYF.

The genes are TRBV4-1 and TRBJ2-7; 12 nucleotides line up with TRBD1. Trimming at V came to 1 base and at J to 4 bases, leaving 8 bases not matched to a gene. In germline, CDR1 is MGHRA, CDR2 YSYEKL. This CDR3 is 17 amino acids long. This CDR3 reads CASSQVLRDRGQYEQYF. CDR3 nucleotides: TGCGCCAGCAGCCAAGTCCTCCGGGACAGGGGGCAGTACGAGCAGTACTTC.

This chain connects TRBV18 to TRBJ1-1; 9 bases map to TRBD1. Germline values: CDR1 KGHSH, CDR2 LQKENI. This CDR3 region has 17 residues. V shed 0 bases and J 3 bases; nucleotides not matched to a gene: 8. The CDR3 coding sequence is TGTGCCAGCTCACCACCGAGGGACAGGGTTAGATACACTGAAGCTTTCTTT. Translation gives CASSPPRDRVRYTEAFF.

This clone was seen just once. The gene calls are TRBV28 and TRBJ1-2; a possible D gene is TRBD1 (6 bases). This CDR3 contains 15 residues. CDR1 and CDR2 from the germline V gene are MDHEN and SYDVKM. Trimming left V 0 bases short and J 7 bases short, with 15 bases between. The chain's CDR3 is CASSLWGAQIGGYTF. Written as DNA, the CDR3 is TGTGCCAGCAGTTTATGGGGGGCGCAGATAGGTGGCTACACCTTC.

The gene calls are TRBV7-6 and TRBJ1-2; 8 positions match TRBD1. From germline, CDR1 is SGHVS and CDR2 FNYEAQ. V shed 6 bases and J 2 bases; nucleotides not matched to a gene: 2. This CDR3 has 13 residues. The CDR3 spells CASSRDRNYGYTF. The DNA of the CDR3 is TGTGCCAGCAGTCGGGACAGGAACTATGGCTACACCTTC.

The chain is built from TRBV3-1 (or the pseudogene TRBV3-2) and TRBJ1-2; 8 bases match TRBD1. Germline values: CDR1 LGHDT, CDR2 YNNKEL (reference sequence). The CDR3 totals 14 residues. V was pared by 3 bases and J by 6 bases, with 6 bases of the junction left unmatched. The CDR3 bases are TGTGCCAGCAGCCACGGGTCAGGGGGCAATGGCTACACCTTC. This sequence encodes CASSHGSGGNGYTF.

This sequence joins TRBV11-3 and TRBJ2-2, with D perhaps matching TRBD2 (6 bases). Trimming cost V 1 base and J 8 bases, with 11 bases left between them. Germline V lookup: CDR1 SGHNT, CDR2 YENEEA. This CDR3 comprises 14 residues. This CDR3 is CASSLGESGGELFF. CDR3 DNA sequence: TGTGCCAGCAGCTTAGGGGAGAGCGGGGGGGAGCTGTTTTTT.

In regard to this clone: Other DNA variants within this sample encode the same CDR3. The gene calls are TRBV11-3 and TRBJ1-1; a weak D match, TRBD1 (5 bases). Germline-derived CDR1 and CDR2 are SGHNT and YENEEA. The length of the CDR3 is 15 residues. The ends were cut back, 1 base at V and 1 base at J, with 10 bases in the middle. For the CDR3, the DNA is TGTGCCAGCAGCTTAGGGGGGAGGGCGAACACTGAAGCTTTCTTT. Protein: CASSLGGRANTEAFF. Drawing the rest from reference TRBV11-3 and TRBJ1-1, the complete variable domain is EAGVVQSPRYKIIEKKQPVAFWCNPISGHNTLYWYLQNLGQGPELLIRYENEEAVDDSQLPKDRFSAERLKGVDSTLKIQPAELGDSAVYLCASSLGGRANTEAFFGQGTRLTVV.

The chain carries TRBV6-5 and TRBJ2-7; the D gene is possibly TRBD1 (6 bases). Germline V gene data show CDR1 as MNHEY and CDR2 as SVGAGI. The V end was cut by 2 bases, the J end by 2 bases, with 10 bases between. This CDR3 comprises 14 residues. The CDR3 DNA is TGTGCCAGCAGTTACACCGGACAGCCCTACGAGCAGTACTTC. This encodes CASSYTGQPYEQYF.

The V gene is TRBV5-4, the J gene TRBJ2-2; possibly TRBD2 for D (5 bases). The germline CDR1 and CDR2 sequences are SGHNT and YYREEE (reference sequence). V was clipped by 3 bases and J by 5 bases, with 11 bases between them. The CDR3 runs 14 residues. The CDR3 here is CASSWLGATGELFF. Written as DNA, the CDR3 is TGTGCCAGCAGCTGGCTGGGAGCTACCGGGGAGCTGTTTTTT.

This chain uses TRBV4-1 with TRBJ2-1; 10 bases map to TRBD1. After removal of 1 base from V and 5 bases from J, the junction contained 5 bases not matched to a gene. Germline loops: CDR1 MGHRA, CDR2 YSYEKL. CDR3 length equals 16 residues. The DNA for the CDR3 is TGCGCCAGCAGCCAAGTAAAGGGACAGGGGAACAATGAGCAGTTCTTC. Translating it yields CASSQVKGQGNNEQFF.

The chain joins TRBV12-3 or TRBV12-4 to TRBJ1-3; TRBD1 is a possible D gene (5 bases). V was clipped by 6 bases and J by 4 bases, with 10 bases between them. CDR3 length: 13 residues. The CDR3 protein is CASRSGGGNTIYF. CDR3 bases: TGTGCCAGCAGGTCGGGGGGAGGAAACACCATATATTTT.

The rearrangement links TRBV18 to TRBJ1-1; the match to TRBD1 covers 9 bases. Germline CDR1 KGHSH, CDR2 LQKENI. This CDR3 region has 13 residues. V shed 5 bases, J shed 7 bases, and the junction held 5 bases outside the gene matches. DNA of the CDR3: TGTGCCAGCTCATGGACAGGGGAAGGTGAAGCTTTCTTT. It specifies CASSWTGEGEAFF.

This clone is a singleton in its sample. The chain is built from TRBV7-2 and TRBJ1-6; a possible D gene is TRBD1 (6 bases). Germline CDR1 and CDR2: SGHTA and FQGNSA. V lost 1 base to trimming and J lost 7 bases, with 17 bases between them. The CDR3 covers 17 residues. This chain's CDR3 is CASSLGARTGHNSPLHF. The CDR3 bases are TGTGCCAGCAGCTTAGGGGCCCGTACAGGGCACAATTCACCCCTCCACTTT.

The J gene is TRBJ2-1, the V gene TRBV19; TRBD1 agrees at 8 bases. The CDR3 has 13 amino acids. After removal of 7 bases from V and 6 bases from J, the junction contained 5 bases not matched to a gene. Germline V CDR1 and CDR2: LNHDA, SQIVND (reference sequence). The CDR3 DNA reads as TGTGCCAGTATGACCACAGGGGGCAATGAGCAGTTCTTC. Its protein is CASMTTGGNEQFF.

Written as DNA, the CDR3 is TGTGCCAGCAGCCCGGGAGGGATAGAAGCGGGGGGGACCCAGTACTTC. It is translated as CASSPGGIEAGGTQYF. The chain is built from TRBV5-4 and TRBJ2-5, with 9 nucleotides matching TRBD2. The germline V gene encodes CDR1 SGHNT and CDR2 YYREEE (reference sequence). Trimming removed 4 bases from V and 7 bases from J; junction bases left unmatched: 14. The CDR3 is 16 residues long.

The gene calls are TRBV19 and TRBJ2-3, with 9 bases lining up with TRBD2. Looked up from germline, CDR1 is LNHDA and CDR2 is SQIVND (reference sequence). This CDR3 region has 13 residues. Trimming took 9 bases from V and 9 from J; bases not matched to a gene: 10. CDR3 in amino acids: CASRPSSGGTQYF. The CDR3 DNA reads TGTGCCAGCCGCCCTTCGAGCGGGGGGACGCAGTATTTT.

This clone has just one count. This chain connects TRBV28 to TRBJ2-1, with 7 bases matching TRBD2. CDR1 MDHEN and CDR2 SYDVKM come from the germline V gene. The V segment lost 6 bases and the J segment 1 base; nucleotides outside the gene matches: 6. The CDR3 consists of 15 residues. In DNA, the CDR3 is TGTGCCAGCAGCGGGCGCGGGAGATCCTACAATGAGCAGTTCTTC. It is translated as CASSGRGRSYNEQFF.

This clone has a handful of counts. The chain combines TRBV7-2 with TRBJ2-7, with TRBD1 identical over 10 bases. Germline values: CDR1 SGHTA, CDR2 FQGNSA. The length of the CDR3 is 14 residues. Unmatched junction bases numbered 5, after V lost 3 bases and J lost 6 bases. The CDR3 loop reads CASSLGTGVGEQYF. DNA of the CDR3: TGTGCCAGCAGCTTGGGGACAGGGGTAGGCGAGCAGTACTTC.

This chain uses TRBV7-8 with TRBJ2-7; 11 bases fit TRBD2. The CDR3 extends over 15 amino acids. Germline V CDR1 and CDR2: SGHVS, FQNEAQ. The V segment lost 5 bases and the J segment 2 bases; nucleotides outside the gene matches: 5. This CDR3 reads CASSILAGGPYEQYF. The CDR3 DNA reads as TGTGCCAGCAGCATTTTAGCGGGAGGGCCCTACGAGCAGTACTTC.

The chain links TRBV29-1 to TRBJ2-1; 7 nucleotides line up with TRBD1. Trimming took 3 bases from V and 4 from J; bases not matched to a gene: 6. The CDR3 length is 14 residues. Germline CDR1 SQVTM, CDR2 ANQGSEA. This CDR3 reads CSVDKGGQYNEQFF. The CDR3 DNA follows: TGCAGCGTTGATAAAGGGGGACAGTACAATGAGCAGTTCTTC.

The chain links TRBV9 to TRBJ1-2; no reliable D call. V was cut by 0 bases and J by 2 bases, with 8 bases left in between. This CDR3 is 14 amino acids long. Germline V CDR1 and CDR2: SGDLS, YYNGEE. CDR3 residues: CASSVAARNYGYTF. The CDR3 nucleotides read TGTGCCAGCAGCGTAGCCGCCAGAAACTATGGCTACACCTTC.